This TCR beta chain was sequenced for a study of early T cells in non-severe SARS-CoV-2 infection. This CDR3 comprises 13 residues. Per the germline V gene, CDR1 is DFQATT and CDR2 is SNEGSKA (reference sequence). With 4 bases clipped from V and 0 bases from J, the junction kept 2 bases outside the gene matches. The TCR library protocol attached unique molecular identifiers to the individual cDNA molecules. MiXCR was run by TCRdb on the 5' RACE reads, yielding one entry per CDR3 protein. The sample yields 50,000 to 70,000 distinct CDR3 sequences, just under 15% seen once. The chain uses TRBV20-1 and TRBJ2-5; 7 bases agree with TRBD1. Here the sequenced sample was whole blood, taken at baseline. This receptor was obtained from an adult who was a healthcare worker with PCR-confirmed SARS-CoV-2 infection or an uninfected control (not recorded which). DNA of the CDR3: TGCAGTGCTACTGGACAGGACCAAGAGACCCAGTACTTC. This encodes CSATGQDQETQYF.